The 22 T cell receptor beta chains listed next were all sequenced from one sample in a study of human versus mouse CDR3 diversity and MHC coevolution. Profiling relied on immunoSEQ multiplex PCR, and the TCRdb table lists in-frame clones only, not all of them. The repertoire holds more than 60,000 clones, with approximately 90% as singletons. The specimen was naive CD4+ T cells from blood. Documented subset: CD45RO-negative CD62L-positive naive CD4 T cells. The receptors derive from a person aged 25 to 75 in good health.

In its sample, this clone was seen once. The CDR3, as DNA: TGTGCCAGCTCACCACCGGGAGGGCTTGAGCAGTTCTTC. Protein: CASSPPGGLEQFF. J is TRBJ2-1 and V is TRBV18; the match to TRBD2 covers 7 bases. Germline-derived CDR1 and CDR2 are KGHSH and LQKENI. V was pared by 0 bases and J by 9 bases, with 2 bases of the junction left unmatched. This CDR3 spans 13 amino acids.

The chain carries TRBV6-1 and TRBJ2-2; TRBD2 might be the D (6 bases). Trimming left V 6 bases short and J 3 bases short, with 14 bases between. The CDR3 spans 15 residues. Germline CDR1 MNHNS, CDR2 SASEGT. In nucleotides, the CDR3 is TGTGCCAGCAGGCGGGGATCCCTGGACACCGGGGAGCTGTTTTTT. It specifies CASRRGSLDTGELFF.

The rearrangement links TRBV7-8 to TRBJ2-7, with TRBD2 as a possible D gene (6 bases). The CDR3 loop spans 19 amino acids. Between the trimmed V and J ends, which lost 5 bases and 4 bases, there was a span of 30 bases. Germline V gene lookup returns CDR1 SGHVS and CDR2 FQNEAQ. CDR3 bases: TGTGCCAGCAGCCCACGCATACCTGGGACTTCAATTCCCCCTTACGAGCAGTACTTC. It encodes CASSPRIPGTSIPPYEQYF.

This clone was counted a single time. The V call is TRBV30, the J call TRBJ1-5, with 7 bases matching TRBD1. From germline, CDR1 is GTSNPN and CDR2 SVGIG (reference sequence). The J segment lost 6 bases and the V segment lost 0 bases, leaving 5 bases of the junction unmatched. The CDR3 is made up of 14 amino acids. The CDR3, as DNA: TGTGCCTGGAGTGTACAGGGGATGGCTCAGCCCCAGCATTTT. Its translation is CAWSVQGMAQPQHF.

The CDR3 DNA sequence: TGTGCCAGCAGCGCACTAACAGGGACAGATACGCAGTATTTT. This translates into CASSALTGTDTQYF. The chain uses TRBV7-9 and TRBJ2-3; D may be TRBD1 (6 bases). This CDR3 spans 14 amino acids. The V end lost 5 bases, the J end lost 3 bases, and 12 bases lay between the germline ends. Germline assignment: CDR1 SEHNR and CDR2 FQNEAQ (reference sequence).

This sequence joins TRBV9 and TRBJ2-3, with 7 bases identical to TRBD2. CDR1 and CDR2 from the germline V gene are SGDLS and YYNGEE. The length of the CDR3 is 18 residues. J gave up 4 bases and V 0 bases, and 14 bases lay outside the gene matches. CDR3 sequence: CASSVVSGSRTSPDTQYF. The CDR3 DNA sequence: TGTGCCAGCAGCGTAGTGTCAGGCTCACGGACTAGTCCAGATACGCAGTATTTT. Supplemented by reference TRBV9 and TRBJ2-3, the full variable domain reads DSGVTQTPKHLITATGQRVTLRCSPRSGDLSVYWYQQSLDQGLQFLIQYYNGEERAKGNILERFSAQQFPDLHSELNLSSLELGDSALYFCASSVVSGSRTSPDTQYFGPGTRLTVL.

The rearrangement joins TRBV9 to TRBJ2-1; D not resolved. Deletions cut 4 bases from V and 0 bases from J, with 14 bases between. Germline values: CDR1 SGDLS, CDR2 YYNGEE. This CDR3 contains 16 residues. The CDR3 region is CASSLEPIGSYNEQFF. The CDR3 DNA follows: TGTGCCAGCAGCCTCGAACCGATCGGCTCCTACAATGAGCAGTTCTTC.

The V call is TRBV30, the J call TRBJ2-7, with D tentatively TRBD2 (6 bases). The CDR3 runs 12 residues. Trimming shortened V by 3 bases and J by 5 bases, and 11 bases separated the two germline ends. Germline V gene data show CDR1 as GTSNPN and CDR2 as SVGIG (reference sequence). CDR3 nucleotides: TGTGCCTGGAGGCGGGAAAGTAACGAGCAGTACTTC. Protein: CAWRRESNEQYF.

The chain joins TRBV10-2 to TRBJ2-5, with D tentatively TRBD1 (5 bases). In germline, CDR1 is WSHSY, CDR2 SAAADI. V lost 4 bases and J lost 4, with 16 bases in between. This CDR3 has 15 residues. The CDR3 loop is CASSVDKTGGETQYF. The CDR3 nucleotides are TGCGCCAGCAGTGTTGATAAAACAGGTGGAGAGACCCAGTACTTC.

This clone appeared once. The CDR3, as DNA: TGTGCCAGCAGCCAGTCGGGGACAGGGGACTATGGCTACACCTTC. Translation: CASSQSGTGDYGYTF. The chain employs TRBV5-4 and TRBJ1-2; 10 bases map to TRBD1. There are 15 residues in the CDR3. J gave up 3 bases and V 4 bases, and 6 bases lay outside the gene matches. Germline V gene sequence: CDR1 SGHNT, CDR2 YYREEE (reference sequence).

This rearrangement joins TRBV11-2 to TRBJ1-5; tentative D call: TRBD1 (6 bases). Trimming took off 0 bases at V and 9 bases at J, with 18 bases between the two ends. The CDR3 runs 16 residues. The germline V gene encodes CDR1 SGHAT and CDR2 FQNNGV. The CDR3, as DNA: TGTGCCAGCAGCTTAGAAGGGACAACATGTGGAGGGCCCCAGCATTTT. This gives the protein CASSLEGTTCGGPQHF.

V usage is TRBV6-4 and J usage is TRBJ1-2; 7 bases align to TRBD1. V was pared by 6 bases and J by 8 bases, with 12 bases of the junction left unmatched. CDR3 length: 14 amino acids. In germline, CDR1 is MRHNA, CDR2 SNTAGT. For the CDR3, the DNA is TGTGCCAGCAGACAAACCGGGACAGCCAGCGGCTACACCTTC. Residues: CASRQTGTASGYTF.

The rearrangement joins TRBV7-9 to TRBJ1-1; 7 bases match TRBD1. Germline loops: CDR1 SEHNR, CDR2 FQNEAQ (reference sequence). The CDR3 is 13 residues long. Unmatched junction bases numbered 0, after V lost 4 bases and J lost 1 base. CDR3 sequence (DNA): TGTGCCAGCAGCTACAGGGGGAACACTGAAGCTTTCTTT. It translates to CASSYRGNTEAFF.

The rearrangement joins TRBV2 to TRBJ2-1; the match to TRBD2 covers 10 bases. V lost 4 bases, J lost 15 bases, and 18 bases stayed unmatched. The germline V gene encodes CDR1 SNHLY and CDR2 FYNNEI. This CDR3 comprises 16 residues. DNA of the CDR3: TGTGCCAGCAGTGTAGCTTCATTGGTTCTAGCGGGAGTATGGTTCTTC. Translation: CASSVASLVLAGVWFF.

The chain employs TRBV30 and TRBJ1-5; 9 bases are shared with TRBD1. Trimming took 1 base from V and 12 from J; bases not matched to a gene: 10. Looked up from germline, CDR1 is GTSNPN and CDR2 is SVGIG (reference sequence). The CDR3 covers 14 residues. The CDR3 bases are TGTGCCTGGAGTGACCCGGGACAGGGAAGGGTCCAGCATTTT. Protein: CAWSDPGQGRVQHF. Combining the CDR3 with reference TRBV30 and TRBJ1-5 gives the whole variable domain SQTIHQWPATLVQPVGSPLSLECTVEGTSNPNLYWYRQAAGRGLQLLFYSVGIGQISSEVPQNLSASRPQDRQFILSSKKLLLSDSGFYLCAWSDPGQGRVQHFGDGTRLSIL.

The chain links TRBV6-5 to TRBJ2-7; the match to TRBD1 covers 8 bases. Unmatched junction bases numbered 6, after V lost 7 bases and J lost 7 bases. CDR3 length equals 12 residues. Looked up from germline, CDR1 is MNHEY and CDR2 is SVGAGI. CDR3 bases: TGTGCCAGCAAGAGCAGGGGGCGAGAGCAGTACTTC. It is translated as CASKSRGREQYF.

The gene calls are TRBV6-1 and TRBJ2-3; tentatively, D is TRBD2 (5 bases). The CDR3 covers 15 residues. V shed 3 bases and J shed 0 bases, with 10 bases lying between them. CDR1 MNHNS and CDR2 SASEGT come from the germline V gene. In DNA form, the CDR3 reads TGTGCCAGCAGTGATGGAGCGGCTAGCACAGATACGCAGTATTTT. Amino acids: CASSDGAASTDTQYF.

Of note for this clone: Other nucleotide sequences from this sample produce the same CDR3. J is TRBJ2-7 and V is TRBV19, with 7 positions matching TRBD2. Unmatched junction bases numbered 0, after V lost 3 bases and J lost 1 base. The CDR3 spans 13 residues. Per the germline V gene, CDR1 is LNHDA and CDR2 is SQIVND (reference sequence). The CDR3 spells CASSIGGSYEQYF. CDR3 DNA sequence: TGTGCCAGTAGTATCGGGGGGTCCTACGAGCAGTACTTC.

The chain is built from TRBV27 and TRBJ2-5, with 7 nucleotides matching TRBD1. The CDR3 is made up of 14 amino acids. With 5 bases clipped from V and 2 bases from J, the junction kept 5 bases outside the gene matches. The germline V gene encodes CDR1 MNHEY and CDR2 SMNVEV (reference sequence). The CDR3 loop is CASSLSTGQETQYF. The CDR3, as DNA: TGTGCCAGCAGTCTCTCGACAGGGCAAGAGACCCAGTACTTC.

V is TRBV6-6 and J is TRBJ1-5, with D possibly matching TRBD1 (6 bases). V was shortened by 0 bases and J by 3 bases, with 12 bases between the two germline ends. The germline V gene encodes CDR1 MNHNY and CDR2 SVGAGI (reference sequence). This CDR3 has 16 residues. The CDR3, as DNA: TGTGCCAGCAGTTACTCGCTCGGGACAAACAATCAGCCCCAGCATTTT. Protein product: CASSYSLGTNNQPQHF.

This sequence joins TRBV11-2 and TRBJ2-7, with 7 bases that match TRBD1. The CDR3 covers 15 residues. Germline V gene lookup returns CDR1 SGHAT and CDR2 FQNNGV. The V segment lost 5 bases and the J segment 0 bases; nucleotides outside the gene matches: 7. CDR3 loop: CASSLGGLSSYEQYF. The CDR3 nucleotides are TGTGCCAGCAGCCTAGGGGGCTTGAGCTCCTACGAGCAGTACTTC.

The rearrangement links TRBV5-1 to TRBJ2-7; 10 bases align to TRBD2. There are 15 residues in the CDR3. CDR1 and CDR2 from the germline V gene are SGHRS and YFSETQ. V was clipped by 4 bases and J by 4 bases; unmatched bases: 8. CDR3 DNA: TGCGCCAGCAGCCGTGCCGGGACTAGCGTTTACGAGCAGTACTTC. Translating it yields CASSRAGTSVYEQYF.